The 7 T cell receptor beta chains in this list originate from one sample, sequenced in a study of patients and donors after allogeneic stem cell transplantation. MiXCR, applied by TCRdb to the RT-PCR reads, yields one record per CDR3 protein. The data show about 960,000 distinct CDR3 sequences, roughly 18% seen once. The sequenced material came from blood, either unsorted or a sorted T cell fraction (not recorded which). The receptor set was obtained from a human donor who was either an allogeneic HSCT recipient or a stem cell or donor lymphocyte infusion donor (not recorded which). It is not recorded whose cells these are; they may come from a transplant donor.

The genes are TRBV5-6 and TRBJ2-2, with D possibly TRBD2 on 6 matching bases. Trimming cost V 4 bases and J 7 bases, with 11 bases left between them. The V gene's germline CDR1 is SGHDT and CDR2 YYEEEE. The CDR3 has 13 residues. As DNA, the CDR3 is TGTGCCAGCAGCCCCCCGGGGGACGGGGAGCTGTTTTTT. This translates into CASSPPGDGELFF.

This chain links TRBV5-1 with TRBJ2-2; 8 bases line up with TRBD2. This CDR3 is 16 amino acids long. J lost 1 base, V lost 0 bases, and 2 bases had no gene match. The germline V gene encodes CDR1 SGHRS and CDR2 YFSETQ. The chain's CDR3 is CASSLVAGRNTGELFF. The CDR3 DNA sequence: TGCGCCAGCAGCTTGGTAGCGGGGAGGAACACCGGGGAGCTGTTTTTT.

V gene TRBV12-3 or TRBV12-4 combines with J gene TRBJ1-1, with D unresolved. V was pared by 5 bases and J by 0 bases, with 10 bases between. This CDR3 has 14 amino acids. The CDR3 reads CASSVSNLNTEAFF. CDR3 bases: TGTGCCAGCAGTGTGTCCAATTTGAACACTGAAGCTTTCTTT.

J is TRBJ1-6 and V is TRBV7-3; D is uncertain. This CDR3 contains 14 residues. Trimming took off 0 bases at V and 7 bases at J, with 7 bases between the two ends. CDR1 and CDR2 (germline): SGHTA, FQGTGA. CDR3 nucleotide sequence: TGTGCCAGCAGCTTAACAGGGCCCAATTCACCCCTCCACTTT. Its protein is CASSLTGPNSPLHF.

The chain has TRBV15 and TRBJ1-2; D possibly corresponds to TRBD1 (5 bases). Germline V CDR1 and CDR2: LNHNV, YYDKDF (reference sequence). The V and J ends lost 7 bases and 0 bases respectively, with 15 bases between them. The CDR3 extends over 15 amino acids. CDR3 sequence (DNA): TGTGCCACCATATGGGGGTCCGCATCTAACTATGGCTACACCTTC. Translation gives CATIWGSASNYGYTF.

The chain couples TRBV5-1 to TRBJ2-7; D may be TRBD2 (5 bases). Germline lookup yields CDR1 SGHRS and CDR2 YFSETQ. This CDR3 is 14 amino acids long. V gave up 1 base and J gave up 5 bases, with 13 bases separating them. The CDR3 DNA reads TGCGCCAGCAGCTTGCCGGGGAAAATAAACGAGCAGTACTTC. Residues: CASSLPGKINEQYF.

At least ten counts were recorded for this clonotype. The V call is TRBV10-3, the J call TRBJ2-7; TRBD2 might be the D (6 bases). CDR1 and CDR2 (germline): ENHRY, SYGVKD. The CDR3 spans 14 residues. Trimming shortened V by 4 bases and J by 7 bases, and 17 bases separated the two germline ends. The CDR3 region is CAISGDGGSREQYF. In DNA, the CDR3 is TGTGCCATCAGTGGCGACGGGGGAAGTAGGGAGCAGTACTTC.